This T cell receptor (beta chain) was documented in a study of OX40 agonist ivuxolimab in advanced cancers. Produced via immunoSEQ multiplex PCR; TCRdb's table is partial and in-frame only. Of 90,000 to 100,000 clones in the sample, roughly 95% were seen once. Study findings and constraints: At 0.1 to 3.0 mg/kg and by week 6, CD4+ and CD8+ T cells in the blood had expanded clonally.

CDR1 and CDR2 from the germline V gene are SGHTA and FQGNSA. After removal of 1 base from V and 3 bases from J, the junction contained 3 bases not matched to a gene. The CDR3 length is 15 residues. Of note for this clone: Its antigen is unidentified.

The sequencing used CD4+ or CD8+ T cells sorted from blood, collected in a trial of the OX40 agonist ivuxolimab. This clonotype originated in an adult with an advanced solid tumor such as melanoma, head and neck, liver or kidney cancer. The chain links TRBV7-2 to TRBJ2-3; 8 positions agree with TRBD2. The CDR3 region is CASSLVLAETDTQYF. CDR3 nucleotides: TGTGCCAGCAGCTTAGTACTAGCGGAGACAGATACGCAGTATTTT.